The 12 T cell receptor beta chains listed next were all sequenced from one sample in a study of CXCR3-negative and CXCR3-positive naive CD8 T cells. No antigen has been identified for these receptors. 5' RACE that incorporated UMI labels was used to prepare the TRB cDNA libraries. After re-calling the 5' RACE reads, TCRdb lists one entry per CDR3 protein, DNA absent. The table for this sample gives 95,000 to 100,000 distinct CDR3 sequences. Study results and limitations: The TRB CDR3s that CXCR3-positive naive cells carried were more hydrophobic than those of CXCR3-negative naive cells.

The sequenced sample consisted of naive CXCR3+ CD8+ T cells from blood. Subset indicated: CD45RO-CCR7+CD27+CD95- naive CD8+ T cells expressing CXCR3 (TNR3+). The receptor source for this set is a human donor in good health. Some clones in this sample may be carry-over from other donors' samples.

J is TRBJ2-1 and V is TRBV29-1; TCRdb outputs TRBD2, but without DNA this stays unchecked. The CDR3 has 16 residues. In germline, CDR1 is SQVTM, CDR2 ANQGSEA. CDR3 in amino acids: CSVGTSGGAWYNGQFF.

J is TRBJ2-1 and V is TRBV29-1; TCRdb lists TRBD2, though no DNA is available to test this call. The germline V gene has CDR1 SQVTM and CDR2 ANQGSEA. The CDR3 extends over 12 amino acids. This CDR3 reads CSVGRGGNEQFF.

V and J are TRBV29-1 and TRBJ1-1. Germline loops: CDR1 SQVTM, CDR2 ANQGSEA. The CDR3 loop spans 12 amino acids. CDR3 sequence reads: CSVGHEGTEAFF.

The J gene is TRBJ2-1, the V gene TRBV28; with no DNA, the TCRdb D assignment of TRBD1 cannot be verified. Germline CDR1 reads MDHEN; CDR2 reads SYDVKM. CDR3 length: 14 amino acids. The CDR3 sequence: CASSDRRGANEQFF. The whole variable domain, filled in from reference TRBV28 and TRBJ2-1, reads DVKVTQSSRYLVKRTGEKVFLECVQDMDHENMFWYRQDPGLGLRLIYFSYDVKMKEKGDIPEGYSVSREKKERFSLILESASTNQTSMYLCASSDRRGANEQFFGPGTRLTVL.

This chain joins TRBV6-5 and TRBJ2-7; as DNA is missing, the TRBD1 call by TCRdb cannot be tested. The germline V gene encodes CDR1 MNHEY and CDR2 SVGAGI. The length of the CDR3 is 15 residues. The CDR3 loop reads CASSTSGDLRYEQYF.

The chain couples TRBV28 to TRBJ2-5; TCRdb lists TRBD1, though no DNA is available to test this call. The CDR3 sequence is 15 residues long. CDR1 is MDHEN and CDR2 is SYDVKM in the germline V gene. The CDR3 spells CASSLPGQAVETQYF.

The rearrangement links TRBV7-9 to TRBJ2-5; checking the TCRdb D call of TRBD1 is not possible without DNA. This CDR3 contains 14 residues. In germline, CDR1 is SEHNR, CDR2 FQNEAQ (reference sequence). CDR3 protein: CASSLTGGMETQYF.

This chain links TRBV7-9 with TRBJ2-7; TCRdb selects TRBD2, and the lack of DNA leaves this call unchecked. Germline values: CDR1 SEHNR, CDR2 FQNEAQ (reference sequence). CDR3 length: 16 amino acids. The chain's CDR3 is CASSLGGGTVLYEQYF. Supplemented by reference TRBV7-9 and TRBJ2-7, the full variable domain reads DTGVSQNPRHKITKRGQNVTFRCDPISEHNRLYWYRQTLGQGPEFLTYFQNEAQLEKSRLLSDRFSAERPKGSFSTLEIQRTEQGDSAMYLCASSLGGGTVLYEQYFGPGTRLTVT.

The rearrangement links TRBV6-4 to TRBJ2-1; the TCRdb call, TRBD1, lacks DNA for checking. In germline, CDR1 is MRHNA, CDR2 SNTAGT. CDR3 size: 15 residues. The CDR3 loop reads CASSPNRGSGNEQFF.

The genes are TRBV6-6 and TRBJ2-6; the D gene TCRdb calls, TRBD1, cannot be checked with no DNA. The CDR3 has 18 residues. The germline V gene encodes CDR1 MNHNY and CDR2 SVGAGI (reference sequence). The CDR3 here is CASSYSIQGATGANVLTF.

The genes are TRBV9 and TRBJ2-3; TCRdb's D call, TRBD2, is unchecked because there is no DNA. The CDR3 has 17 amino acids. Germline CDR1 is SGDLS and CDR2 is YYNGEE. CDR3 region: CASSVGLAGGPSDTQYF.

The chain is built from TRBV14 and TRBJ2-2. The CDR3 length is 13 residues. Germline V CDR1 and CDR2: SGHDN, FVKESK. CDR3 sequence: CASSIRYTGELFF.